This TCR beta chain comes out of a study of technical replicates of blood from several donors. CDR1 and CDR2 from the germline V gene are SGHNT and YENEEA. V lost 6 bases to trimming and J lost 7 bases; unmatched junction nucleotides: 6. The CDR3 totals 13 residues. TCRdb's table, derived via immunoSEQ multiplex PCR, lists solely in-frame clones and lacks some. The sample includes 68,000 or so clones, around nine tenths seen only once; the top ten take roughly 0.4%. The TCR was taken from a human donor in good health. The V call is TRBV11-3, the J call TRBJ1-2; TRBD1 matches 9 bases. What was sequenced was T cells isolated from PBMCs. DNA of the CDR3: TGTGCCAGCAGTAAACAGGGGGCTCTTGGCTACACCTTC. It encodes CASSKQGALGYTF. Drawing the rest from reference TRBV11-3 and TRBJ1-2, the complete variable domain is EAGVVQSPRYKIIEKKQPVAFWCNPISGHNTLYWYLQNLGQGPELLIRYENEEAVDDSQLPKDRFSAERLKGVDSTLKIQPAELGDSAVYLCASSKQGALGYTFGSGTRLTVV.